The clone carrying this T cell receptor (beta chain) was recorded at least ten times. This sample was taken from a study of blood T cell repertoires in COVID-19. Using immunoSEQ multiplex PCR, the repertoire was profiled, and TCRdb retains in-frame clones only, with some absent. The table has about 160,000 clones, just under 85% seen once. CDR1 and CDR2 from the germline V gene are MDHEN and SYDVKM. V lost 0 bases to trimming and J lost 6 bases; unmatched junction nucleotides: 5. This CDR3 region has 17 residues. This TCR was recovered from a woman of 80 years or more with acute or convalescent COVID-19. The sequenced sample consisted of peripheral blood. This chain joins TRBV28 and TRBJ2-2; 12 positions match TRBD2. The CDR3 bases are TGTGCCAGCAGTTTATGGAGGCTAGCGGGAGGGCCCGGGGAGCTGTTTTTT. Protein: CASSLWRLAGGPGELFF.